This TCR beta chain originates from a study of vaccination effects on CD4 cells after COVID-19. Study as a whole: Under the ViraFEST assay, PBMC were stimulated with viral peptide pools so that antigen-specific CD4+ T cells expanded. Sequencing was performed afterwards. Samples were taken post-vaccine, and their median timing was 72 days after the second dose.

A word on this clone: No antigen is known for it.

Generated by immunoSEQ multiplex PCR, the TCRdb table keeps only in-frame clones and is missing some. Among tens of thousands of clones, around 70% were seen once, and the ten largest hold about 2.3%. Between days 9 and 10 of culture, CD4+ T cells were separated out. As their vaccination, participants received two doses of either BNT162b2 or mRNA-1273. Sample: CD4+ T cells from PBMCs cultured without peptide, taken after COVID-19 vaccination. The TCR sequence derives from a human donor who received a COVID-19 vaccine.

CDR3 sequence: CASSDTGREQYV. CDR3 nucleotide sequence: TGTGCCAGCAGTGATACAGGGAGGGAGCAGTACGTC. This chain connects TRBV6-1 to TRBJ2-7; the D gene could be TRBD1 or TRBD2 (6 bases each). The CDR3 spans 12 residues. V dropped 3 bases and J dropped 7 bases, with 10 bases sitting between them. Germline V gene data show CDR1 as MNHNS and CDR2 as SASEGT.